These 16 T cell receptor beta chains were all obtained from the same sample, sequenced in a study of T cell changes during pregnancy in multiple sclerosis. Sequencing was performed with immunoSEQ multiplex PCR; in TCRdb, only in-frame clones are kept and a portion is missing. The repertoire holds approximately 70,000 clones, with roughly 91% as singletons. The sample was peripheral blood, taken in the third trimester of pregnancy. The receptors originated from a female donor in good health, enrolled as a control in a pregnancy study.

The rearrangement links TRBV7-6 to TRBJ2-7, with D hard to call. This CDR3 contains 14 residues. CDR1 and CDR2 (germline): SGHVS, FNYEAQ. The V end was cut by 4 bases, the J end by 0 bases, with 10 bases between. This CDR3 reads CASSSQALSYEQYF. The CDR3 bases are TGTGCCAGCAGCTCCCAGGCGCTCTCCTACGAGCAGTACTTC.

The chain is built from TRBV7-9 and TRBJ1-1, with a possible D match to TRBD1 (5 bases). The CDR3 runs 17 residues. Germline V gene data show CDR1 as SEHNR and CDR2 as FQNEAQ (reference sequence). Trimming took off 1 base at V and 0 bases at J, with 15 bases between the two ends. CDR3 DNA: TGTGCCAGCAGCTTAGTGGGGGGACCGATTATGAACACTGAAGCTTTCTTT. It codes for CASSLVGGPIMNTEAFF.

The rearrangement links TRBV9 to TRBJ2-1, with 11 bases that match TRBD2. V was pared by 2 bases and J by 4 bases, with 8 bases of the junction left unmatched. This CDR3 is built from 17 residues. Germline-derived CDR1 and CDR2 are SGDLS and YYNGEE. CDR3 sequence: CASSVDAGLAAYNEQFF. CDR3 coding DNA: TGTGCCAGCAGCGTGGACGCGGGACTAGCGGCGTACAATGAGCAGTTCTTC. Together with reference TRBV9 and TRBJ2-1, the CDR3 gives the full variable domain: DSGVTQTPKHLITATGQRVTLRCSPRSGDLSVYWYQQSLDQGLQFLIQYYNGEERAKGNILERFSAQQFPDLHSELNLSSLELGDSALYFCASSVDAGLAAYNEQFFGPGTRLTVL.

The gene calls are TRBV30 and TRBJ2-7; 8 positions match TRBD1. The CDR3 covers 14 residues. The junction had 7 bases not matched to a gene; V was cut back by 4 bases and J by 2 bases. Germline assignment: CDR1 GTSNPN and CDR2 SVGIG (reference sequence). Written as DNA, the CDR3 is TGTGCCTGGACCAGGGGGCCCTATACCTACGAGCAGTACTTC. Translation gives CAWTRGPYTYEQYF.

The chain carries TRBV14 and TRBJ2-2; D ambiguous. Trimming cost V 1 base and J 11 bases, with 11 bases left between them. From germline, CDR1 is SGHDN and CDR2 FVKESK. The CDR3 has 13 amino acids. In DNA form, the CDR3 reads TGTGCCAGCAGCCAAGTACCGAGGCTCGAGCTGTTTTTT. Translation gives CASSQVPRLELFF.

The gene calls are TRBV11-3 and TRBJ2-7; 13 bases agree with TRBD2. Germline CDR1 SGHNT, CDR2 YENEEA. The CDR3 spans 13 residues. Trimming cost V 11 bases and J 3 bases; bases outside gene matches: 4. CDR3 coding DNA: TGTGCCGGACGACTAGCGGGGGGCTACGAGCAGTACTTC. Its protein is CAGRLAGGYEQYF.

The chain's CDR3 is CASSVTGSQPQHF. The CDR3 nucleotides are TGTGCCAGCAGCGTAACAGGATCTCAGCCCCAGCATTTT. The chain has TRBV9 and TRBJ1-5; D is possibly TRBD1 (5 bases). Germline V gives CDR1 SGDLS, CDR2 YYNGEE. Trimming took 1 base from V and 6 from J, leaving 8 bases between them. This CDR3 has 13 amino acids. Combining the CDR3 with reference TRBV9 and TRBJ1-5 gives the whole variable domain DSGVTQTPKHLITATGQRVTLRCSPRSGDLSVYWYQQSLDQGLQFLIQYYNGEERAKGNILERFSAQQFPDLHSELNLSSLELGDSALYFCASSVTGSQPQHFGDGTRLSIL.

The V call is TRBV10-1, the J call TRBJ2-7, with 8 bases fitting TRBD1. The CDR3 runs to 14 residues. The germline V gene encodes CDR1 WNHNN and CDR2 SYGVQD (reference sequence). V lost 3 bases and J lost 2; bases outside the gene matches: 3. CDR3 residues: CASSDRQGTYEQYF. CDR3 in DNA: TGCGCCAGCAGTGACCGACAGGGGACCTACGAGCAGTACTTC.

The chain uses TRBV7-9 and TRBJ2-7, with 7 bases matching TRBD1. The CDR3 spans 13 residues. V shed 5 bases and J 3 bases; nucleotides not matched to a gene: 4. Germline V gives CDR1 SEHNR, CDR2 FQNEAQ (reference sequence). CDR3 loop: CASSPGGFYEQYF. The CDR3 DNA is TGTGCCAGCAGCCCAGGGGGTTTCTACGAGCAGTACTTC.

The genes are TRBV28 and TRBJ1-1, with D possibly matching TRBD1 (5 bases). The CDR3 loop spans 11 amino acids. Germline V gene data show CDR1 as MDHEN and CDR2 as SYDVKM. The V gene lost 6 bases and the J gene lost 10 bases, with 12 bases spanning the gap. The CDR3 DNA reads as TGTGCCAGCAGCCTAGGGGTTACAGCTTTCTTT. Its protein product is CASSLGVTAFF.

The J gene is TRBJ1-2, the V gene TRBV2; 12 bases line up with TRBD1. CDR1 is SNHLY, CDR2 FYNNEI, per germline. The CDR3 length is 19 residues. Trimming cost V 5 bases and J 2 bases; bases outside gene matches: 15. The CDR3 DNA sequence: TGTGCCAGCAGTCAATTTCCGGGACAGGGGGCGCAAGTCAACTATGGCTACACCTTC. Translating gives CASSQFPGQGAQVNYGYTF.

The genes are TRBV6-1 and TRBJ2-1; D gene ambiguous. Germline loops: CDR1 MNHNS, CDR2 SASEGT. The CDR3 runs 14 residues. V was shortened by 4 bases and J by 6 bases, with 13 bases between the two germline ends. The chain's CDR3 is CASSANPWANEQFF. CDR3 coding DNA: TGTGCCAGCAGTGCGAATCCCTGGGCCAATGAGCAGTTCTTC.

The chain has TRBV5-1 and TRBJ2-2, with TRBD2 matching over 9 bases. Germline lookup yields CDR1 SGHRS and CDR2 YFSETQ. This CDR3 is built from 17 residues. V was clipped by 3 bases and J by 9 bases; unmatched bases: 15. In nucleotides, the CDR3 is TGCGCCAGCAGCTCCCTCCTTAATAGCGGGAGATTGAGGGAGCTGTTTTTT. Translated: CASSSLLNSGRLRELFF.

The chain couples TRBV7-9 to TRBJ2-5; 8 bases are shared with TRBD1. From germline, CDR1 is SEHNR and CDR2 FQNEAQ (reference sequence). The CDR3 is 15 amino acids. Trimming cost V 1 base and J 5 bases; bases outside gene matches: 6. CDR3 amino acids: CASSLVLGQGETQYF. For the CDR3, the DNA is TGTGCCAGCAGCTTAGTTCTTGGACAGGGTGAGACCCAGTACTTC.

This chain uses TRBV7-9 with TRBJ1-4; a weak D match, TRBD1 (5 bases). Trimming removed 4 bases from V and 8 bases from J, with 14 bases in between. The CDR3 consists of 14 residues. Germline V gives CDR1 SEHNR, CDR2 FQNEAQ (reference sequence). CDR3 DNA sequence: TGTGCCAGCAGCTCTGATTTACGGGGGGAAAAACTGTTTTTT. It specifies CASSSDLRGEKLFF.

The chain has TRBV6-5 and TRBJ1-1, with no clear D. The CDR3 loop spans 12 amino acids. With 7 bases removed from V and 4 bases from J, the gap between germline ends came to 10 bases. CDR1 and CDR2 (germline): MNHEY, SVGAGI. The CDR3 coding sequence is TGTGCCAGCAAGAAACCGGGCACTGAAGCTTTCTTT. Protein: CASKKPGTEAFF.